Sequencing of this TCR beta chain was carried out in a study of T-cell memory formation after mild COVID-19 listed by TCRdb under 2021. For the study in its entirety: TCR sequence clusters from the two donors were found to be largely donor specific. The cohort was made up of two young adult volunteers, one female and one male, who were previously healthy. In two donors, T-cell clones that expanded and contracted after mild COVID-19 were followed by sequencing TCRalpha and TCRbeta repertoires longitudinally.

Turning to this clonotype: The antigen this receptor binds is unknown. No base quality values were provided; no much bigger clone lies one nucleotide off.

The CDR3 sequence holds 17 residues, the cysteine and phenylalanine included. The retained sequence is limited to the CDR3, 51 bases, with the frame set at the first base. Reading the germline V gene (reference sequence) gives CDR1 SGHKS and CDR2 YYEKEE. V and J are trimmed by 0 bases and 6 bases, and the gene matches miss 11 bases of the junction. The study at large found these results: Contracting CD4+ clones were found mainly in CM and EM memory subsets, while CD8+ clones were enriched in EMRA. The study included only a couple of mild cases, and larger cohorts that include severe cases with pre-infection samples were judged to be necessary. SARS-CoV-2 specificity of the second-wave clones peaking on day 37 was not confirmed. Balanced CD4/CD8 phenotypes were observed for clones contracting from day 15 to 85, whereas a bias towards CD4+ was observed for a second wave of clones expanding from day 15 to 37. Some responding clones were detected in pre-infection memory, which suggested that pre-existing cross-reactive memory T cells had joined the SARS-CoV-2 response.

Sequenced on an Illumina NovaSeq 6000. Using 5'RACE with constant-segment primers, TCRalpha and TCRbeta cDNA libraries were constructed, with sample barcodes and unique molecular identifiers added in the process. Trizol reagent was used to extract RNA from every sample. Libraries were amplified in two PCR steps, with a second sample barcode and Illumina TruSeq adapters added in the second step. Sequencing of libraries was performed on an Illumina NovaSeq with 2 x 150 bp paired-end reads. The published analysis was carried out like this. Demultiplexing of reads and collapsing into UMI-guided consensus sequences were performed with migec v1.2.7. Using mixcr v2.1.11, UMI consensuses were aligned to TRA and TRB V and J templates and then assembled into clonotypes. A clonotype was counted as expanded or contracted only if both edgeR and NoisET called the change significant, with noise models trained on biological replicates. For edgeR calls, the cutoffs were a false discovery rate-adjusted p below 0.01 and a log2 fold-change threshold of 1. As an exploratory analysis of dynamics, max-normalized trajectories of the 1000 most abundant clonotypes were examined with PCA combined with hierarchical clustering. The CD4 or CD8 phenotype of responding clones was assigned using the separately sequenced CD4+ and CD8+ repertoires. The public sequencing data were trimmed at Q25 with fastp and processed into clonotypes with MiXCR by TCRdb, which kept only in-frame beta chains. Rows are unified per CDR3 protein, each entry keeping the most common DNA and genes. The V and J calls reflect TCRdb's pipeline rather than the authors' work. The sample table holds around 410,000 distinct CDR3 sequences, of which less than 25% were seen once. Jointly, the top ten make up 13% of the sample.

Ficoll-Paque density gradient centrifugation was the method used to isolate PBMCs. Here the chain combines TRBV5-5 and TRBJ2-3, with 9 central nucleotides matching TRBD1. The sequenced sample was PBMCs or a T cell subset sorted from them (not recorded which). This receptor was obtained from an adult woman who had mild COVID-19 (a few samples of this study predate the infection). The sample titles of this study are shuffled in the database, so cell type and time point are left out; the donor was told from shared clones. Here the CDR3 is given as CASSLEGTGSSGDTQYF. In nucleotides, the sequence is TGTGCCAGCAGCTTGGAGGGGACAGGGTCTTCGGGGGATACGCAGTATTTT.